This T cell receptor beta chain was obtained from a study of cytomegalovirus exposure and HLA in healthy donors. J gave up 7 bases and V 4 bases, and 4 bases lay outside the gene matches. In germline, CDR1 is SGHDT, CDR2 YYEEEE. The CDR3 contains 12 residues. TCRdb's copy holds only in-frame clones and misses some; the assay was immunoSEQ multiplex PCR. Of around 130,000 clones in the sample, roughly 90% were seen once. Whole-study findings and limits: Listed as cytomegalovirus-associated were 150 to 200 TCR beta chains. Within the 120 or so validation repertoires, first-cohort TCR clusters tended to co-occur, according to a later analysis.

Worth noting for this clone: Its specificity is not known.

This chain uses TRBV5-6 with TRBJ1-2; 7 nucleotides match TRBD1. This clonotype was obtained from a man aged 30 to 39 in good health and CMV-seronegative. The sample comprised PBMCs. The CDR3 sequence: CASSVDRVGYTF. As DNA, the CDR3 is TGTGCCAGCAGCGTAGACAGGGTTGGCTACACCTTC.